This T cell receptor (beta chain) was recorded in a study of early T cells in non-severe SARS-CoV-2 infection. TCRdb itself ran the 5' RACE reads through MiXCR, one entry per CDR3 protein. Here the sample spans tens of thousands of distinct CDR3 sequences, roughly 12% being singletons. The CDR3 is 17 amino acids. Trimming removed 0 bases from V and 4 bases from J, with 17 bases in between. CDR1 and CDR2 from the germline V gene are SGHDT and YYEEEE. The source was whole blood, collected at baseline. The source is an adult who was a healthcare worker with PCR-confirmed SARS-CoV-2 infection or an uninfected control (not recorded which). V usage is TRBV5-6 and J usage is TRBJ1-3; tentative D call: TRBD1 (6 bases). For the CDR3, the DNA is TGTGCCAGCAGCTTGGGGATACAGGGATTTTCAGGAAACACCATATATTTT. This gives the protein CASSLGIQGFSGNTIYF.